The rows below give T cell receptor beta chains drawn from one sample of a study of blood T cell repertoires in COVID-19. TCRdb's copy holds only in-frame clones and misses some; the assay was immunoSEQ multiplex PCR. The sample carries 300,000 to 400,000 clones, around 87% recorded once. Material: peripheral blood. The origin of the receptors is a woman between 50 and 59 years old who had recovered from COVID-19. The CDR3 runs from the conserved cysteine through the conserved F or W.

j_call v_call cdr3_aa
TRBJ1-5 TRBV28 CASSPLSFSNQPQHF
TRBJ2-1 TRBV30 CAWSAGGNYNEQFF
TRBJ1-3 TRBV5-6 CASSSGGNTIYF
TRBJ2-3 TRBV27 CASSSATGTSMHDTQYF
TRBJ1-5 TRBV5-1 CASSLDSRSQPQHF
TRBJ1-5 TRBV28 CASNSPGQKNQPQHF
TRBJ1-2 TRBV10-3 CAISRDRTNYGYTF
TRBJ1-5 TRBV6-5 CASSNQASNQPQHF
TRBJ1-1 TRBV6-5 CASKQPGGLNTEAFF
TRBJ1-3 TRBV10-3 CAISEPVLTGSGNTIYF
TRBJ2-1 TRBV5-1 CASSLQETGPYNEQFF
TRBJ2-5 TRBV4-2 CASSQVYGEGETQYF
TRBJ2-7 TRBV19 CASSMGVRSLYEQYF
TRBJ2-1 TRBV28 CASSTPLAGGLQKQFF
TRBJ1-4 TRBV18 CASSLRTGGFSTNEKLFF
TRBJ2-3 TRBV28 CASSGTSDTQYF
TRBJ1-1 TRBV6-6 CASSYAEYSEAFF
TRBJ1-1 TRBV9 CASSVTEGPWATEAFF
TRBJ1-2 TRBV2 CASKATGNYGYTF
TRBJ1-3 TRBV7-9 CASGSSGNTIYF
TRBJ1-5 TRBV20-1 CSASGGYNQPQHF
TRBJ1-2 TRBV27 CASSLSRQGSGYTF
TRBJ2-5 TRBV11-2 CASSPGGQETQYF
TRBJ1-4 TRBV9 CASSVQGSGKEKLFF
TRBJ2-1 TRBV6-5 CASKPGTSGTNEQFF
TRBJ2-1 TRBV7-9 CASSYVSGSYNEQFF
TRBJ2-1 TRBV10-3 CAISEGTVEQFF
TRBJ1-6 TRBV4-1 CASSLHSGLNSPLHF
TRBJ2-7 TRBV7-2 CASTGTGVGEQYF
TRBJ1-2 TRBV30 CAWGVTGPYGYTF
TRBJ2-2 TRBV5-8 CASSLRTGKNTGELFF
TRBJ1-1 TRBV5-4 CASSLADKAAFF
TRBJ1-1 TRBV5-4 CASSRDRGAFMNTEAFF
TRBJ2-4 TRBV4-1 CASSQESSGGKNIQYF
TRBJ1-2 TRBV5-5 CASSLARLSYGYTF
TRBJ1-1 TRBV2 CASSEDGAVTEAFF